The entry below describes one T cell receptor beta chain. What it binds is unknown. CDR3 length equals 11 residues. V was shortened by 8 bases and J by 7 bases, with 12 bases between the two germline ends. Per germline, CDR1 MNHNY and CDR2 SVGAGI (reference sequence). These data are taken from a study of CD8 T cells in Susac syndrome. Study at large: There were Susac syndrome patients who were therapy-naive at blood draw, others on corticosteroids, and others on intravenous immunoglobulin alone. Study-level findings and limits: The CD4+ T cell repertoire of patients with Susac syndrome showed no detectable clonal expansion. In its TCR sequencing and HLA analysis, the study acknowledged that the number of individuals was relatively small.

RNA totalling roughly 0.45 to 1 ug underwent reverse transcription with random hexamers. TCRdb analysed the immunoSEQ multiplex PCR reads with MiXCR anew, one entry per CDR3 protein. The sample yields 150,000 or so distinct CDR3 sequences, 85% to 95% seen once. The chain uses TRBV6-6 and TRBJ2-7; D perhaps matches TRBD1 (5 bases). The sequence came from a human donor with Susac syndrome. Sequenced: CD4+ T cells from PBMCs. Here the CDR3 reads CASGLPGEQYF. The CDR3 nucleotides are TGTGCCAGCGGGCTACCAGGGGAGCAGTACTTC.